This entry is about one TCR beta chain. The antigen remains undetermined. The CDR3 has 14 amino acids. Trimming left V 6 bases short and J 2 bases short, with 12 bases between. Germline assignment: CDR1 SGHVS and CDR2 FQNEAQ. This sample stems from a study of cytomegalovirus exposure and HLA in healthy donors. The study ran its PCR with 60 Vbeta and 13 Jbeta primers. The assay was immunoSEQ multiplex PCR, and TCRdb's table has in-frame clones only and misses some. This table has 160,000 or so clones, about three quarters appearing once. Whole-study results and caveats: Indistinguishability led to the exclusion of some V segments, TRBV6-2 and TRBV6-3 included. The authors later linked a missense DCLRE1C variant to TCR beta V- and J-gene trimming. Reported findings show TCR beta sequences accurately forecast HLA-A and HLA-B alleles in most subjects.

V usage is TRBV7-8 and J usage is TRBJ2-3; D is undetermined. Sequencing was performed on PBMCs. The source is a man aged 18 to 30 in good health and CMV-seropositive. CDR3 amino acids: CASRSGPTTDTQYF. CDR3 nucleotides: TGTGCCAGCAGGTCGGGTCCGACCACAGATACGCAGTATTTT.